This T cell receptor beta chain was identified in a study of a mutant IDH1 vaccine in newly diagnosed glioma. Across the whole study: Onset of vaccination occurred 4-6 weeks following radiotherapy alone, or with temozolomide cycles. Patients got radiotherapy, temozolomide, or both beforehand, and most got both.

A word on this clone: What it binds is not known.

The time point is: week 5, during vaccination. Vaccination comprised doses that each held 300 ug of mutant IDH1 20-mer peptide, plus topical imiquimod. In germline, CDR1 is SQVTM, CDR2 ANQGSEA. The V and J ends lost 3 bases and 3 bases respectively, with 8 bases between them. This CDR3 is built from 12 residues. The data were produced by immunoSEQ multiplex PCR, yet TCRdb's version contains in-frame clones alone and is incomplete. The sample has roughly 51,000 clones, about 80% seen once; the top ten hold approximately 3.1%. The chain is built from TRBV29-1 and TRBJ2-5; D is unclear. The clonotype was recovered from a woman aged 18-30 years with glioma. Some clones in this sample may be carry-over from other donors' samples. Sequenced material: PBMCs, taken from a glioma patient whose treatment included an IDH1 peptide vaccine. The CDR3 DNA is TGCAGCGTTGACGTAGGAAAAGAGACCCAGTACTTC. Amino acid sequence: CSVDVGKETQYF.